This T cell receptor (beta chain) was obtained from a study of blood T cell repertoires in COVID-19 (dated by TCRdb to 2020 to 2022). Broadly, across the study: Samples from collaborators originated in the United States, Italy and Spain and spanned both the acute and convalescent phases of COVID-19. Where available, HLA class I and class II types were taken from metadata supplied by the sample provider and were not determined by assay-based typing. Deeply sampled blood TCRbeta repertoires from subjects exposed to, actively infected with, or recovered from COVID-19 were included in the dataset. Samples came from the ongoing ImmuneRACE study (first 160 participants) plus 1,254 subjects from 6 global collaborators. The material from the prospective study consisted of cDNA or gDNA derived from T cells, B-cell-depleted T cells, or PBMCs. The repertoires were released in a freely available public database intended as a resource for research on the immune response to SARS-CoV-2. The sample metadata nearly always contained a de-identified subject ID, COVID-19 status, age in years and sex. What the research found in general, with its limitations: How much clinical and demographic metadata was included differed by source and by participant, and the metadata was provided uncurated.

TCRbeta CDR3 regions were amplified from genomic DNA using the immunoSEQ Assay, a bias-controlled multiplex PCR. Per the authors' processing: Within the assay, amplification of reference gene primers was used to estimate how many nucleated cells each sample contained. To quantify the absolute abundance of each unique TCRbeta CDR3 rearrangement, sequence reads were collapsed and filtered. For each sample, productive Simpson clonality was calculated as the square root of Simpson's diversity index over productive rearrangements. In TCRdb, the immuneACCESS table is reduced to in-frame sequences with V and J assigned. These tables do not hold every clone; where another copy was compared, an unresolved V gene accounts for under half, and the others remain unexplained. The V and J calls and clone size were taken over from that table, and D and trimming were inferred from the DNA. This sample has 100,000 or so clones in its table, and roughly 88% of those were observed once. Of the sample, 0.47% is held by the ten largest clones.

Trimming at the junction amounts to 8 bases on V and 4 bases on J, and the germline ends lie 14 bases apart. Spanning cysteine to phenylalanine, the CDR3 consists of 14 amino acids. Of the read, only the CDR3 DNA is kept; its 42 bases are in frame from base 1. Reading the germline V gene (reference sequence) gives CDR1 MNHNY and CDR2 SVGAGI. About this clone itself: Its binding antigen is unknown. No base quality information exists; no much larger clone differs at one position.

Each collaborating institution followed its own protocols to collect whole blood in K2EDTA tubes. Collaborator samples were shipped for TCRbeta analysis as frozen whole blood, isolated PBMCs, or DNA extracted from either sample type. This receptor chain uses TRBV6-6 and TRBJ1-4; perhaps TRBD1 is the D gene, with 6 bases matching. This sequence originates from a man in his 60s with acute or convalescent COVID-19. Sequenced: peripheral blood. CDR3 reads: CASLPDSSNEKLFF. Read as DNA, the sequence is TGTGCCAGCCTTCCGGACAGCAGTAATGAAAAACTGTTTTTT.